Each of the 12 T cell receptor beta chains below was sequenced from the same sample in a study of monozygotic twins with inflammatory bowel disease. TCRdb reworked the 5' RACE reads into one entry per CDR3 protein, no DNA. Its clone listing holds 300,000 to 400,000 distinct CDR3 sequences. The sequencing sample was made of blood. The receptors shown here come from a human donor with ulcerative colitis or Crohn's disease, or a healthy co-twin of an affected twin (not recorded which).

The rearrangement uses TRBV19 and TRBJ2-1; TCRdb's assignment of TRBD1 cannot be checked, as there is no DNA. The CDR3 consists of 14 residues. Germline CDR1 reads LNHDA; CDR2 reads SQIVND (reference sequence). CDR3 in amino acids: CASMRDRSYNEQFF. Using reference TRBV19 and TRBJ2-1 for the parts outside the CDR3, the full variable domain is DGGITQSPKYLFRKEGQNVTLSCEQNLNHDAMYWYRQDPGQGLRLIYYSQIVNDFQKGDIAEGYSVSREKKESFPLTVTSAQKNPTAFYLCASMRDRSYNEQFFGPGTRLTVL.

The chain recombines TRBV20-1 with TRBJ1-1; TCRdb reports TRBD1, a call that lacks DNA to check it against. The CDR3 sequence is 15 residues long. From germline, CDR1 is DFQATT and CDR2 SNEGSKA (reference sequence). The CDR3 sequence: CSASTQGRRNTEAFF.

The gene calls are TRBV7-9 and TRBJ1-3. CDR1 and CDR2 (germline): SEHNR, FQNEAQ (reference sequence). This CDR3 is built from 15 residues. CDR3 in amino acids: CASSPIGFSGNTIYF.

The chain combines TRBV5-1 with TRBJ2-3; the TCRdb D gene call, TRBD1, has no DNA to confirm it. This CDR3 is built from 16 residues. The germline gives CDR1 SGHRS, CDR2 YFSETQ. The CDR3 reads CASSLEGLPGADTQYF. Variable domain in full (rest from reference TRBV5-1 and TRBJ2-3): KAGVTQTPRYLIKTRGQQVTLSCSPISGHRSVSWYQQTPGQGLQFLFEYFSETQRNKGNFPGRFSGRQFSNSRSEMNVSTLELGDSALYLCASSLEGLPGADTQYFGPGTRLTVL.

This chain uses TRBV4-3 with TRBJ2-3. CDR1 is LGHNA, CDR2 YSLEER, per germline. This CDR3 region has 13 residues. The CDR3 spells CASSPENPDTQYF.

The rearrangement links TRBV18 to TRBJ2-2; TCRdb outputs TRBD1, but without DNA this stays unchecked. This CDR3 contains 16 residues. Germline CDR1 KGHSH, CDR2 LQKENI. CDR3 residues: CASSPPGTANTGELFF. The entire variable domain, with the rest obtained from reference TRBV18 and TRBJ2-2, is as follows: NAGVMQNPRHLVRRRGQEARLRCSPMKGHSHVYWYRQLPEEGLKFMVYLQKENIIDESGMPKERFSAEFPKEGPSILRIQQVVRGDSAAYFCASSPPGTANTGELFFGEGSRLTVL.

V gene TRBV6-1 combines with J gene TRBJ2-3; TCRdb's D call of TRBD1 is untestable without DNA. Per the germline V gene, CDR1 is MNHNS and CDR2 is SASEGT. There are 13 residues in the CDR3. This chain's CDR3 is CTSTSPDRSAQYF.

The chain uses TRBV7-2 and TRBJ2-1; as DNA is missing, the TRBD1 call by TCRdb cannot be tested. In germline, CDR1 is SGHTA, CDR2 FQGNSA. This CDR3 region has 12 residues. This CDR3 is CASSWTDNEQFF. The full variable domain, in which reference TRBV7-2 and TRBJ2-1 provide the parts outside the CDR3, is GAGVSQSPSNKVTEKGKDVELRCDPISGHTALYWYRQSLGQGLEFLIYFQGNSAPDKSGLPSDRFSAERTGGSVSTLTIQRTQQEDSAVYLCASSWTDNEQFFGPGTRLTVL.

The rearrangement links TRBV10-3 to TRBJ2-1. Germline values: CDR1 ENHRY, CDR2 SYGVKD. This CDR3 is built from 17 residues. Here the CDR3 reads CAISEASRDSSYNEQFF.

The rearrangement links TRBV19 to TRBJ2-5; TCRdb gives TRBD2 as the D gene, but with no DNA this cannot be confirmed. In germline, CDR1 is LNHDA, CDR2 SQIVND (reference sequence). This CDR3 has 14 amino acids. CDR3 sequence: CASSFRGAEETQYF.

The rearrangement joins TRBV9 to TRBJ2-7; the TRBD1 assignment by TCRdb is unverifiable without DNA. Germline V gives CDR1 SGDLS, CDR2 YYNGEE. This CDR3 is built from 15 residues. This CDR3 reads CASSVALGTEYEQYF.

The genes are TRBV18 and TRBJ2-7. Germline V gene lookup returns CDR1 KGHSH and CDR2 LQKENI. The CDR3 totals 15 residues. Here the CDR3 reads CASSPFGLKPYEQYF.